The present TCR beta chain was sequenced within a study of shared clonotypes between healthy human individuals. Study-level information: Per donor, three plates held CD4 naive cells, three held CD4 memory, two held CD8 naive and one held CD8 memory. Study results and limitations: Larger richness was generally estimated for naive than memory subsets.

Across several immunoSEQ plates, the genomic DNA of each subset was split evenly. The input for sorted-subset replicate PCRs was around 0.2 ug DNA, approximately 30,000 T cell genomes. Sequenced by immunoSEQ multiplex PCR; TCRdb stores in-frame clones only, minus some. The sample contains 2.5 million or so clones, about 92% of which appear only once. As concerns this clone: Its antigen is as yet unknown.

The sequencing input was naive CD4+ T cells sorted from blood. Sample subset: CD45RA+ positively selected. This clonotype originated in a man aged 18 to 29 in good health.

DNA for the CDR3: TGCGCCAGCAGCCTTCTCGGACAGGGGGCTAGGGAGCAGTACTTC. Its protein product is CASSLLGQGAREQYF. V usage is TRBV4-3 and J usage is TRBJ2-7, with 11 bases identical to TRBD1. The CDR3 is 15 amino acids. The germline V gene encodes CDR1 LGHNA and CDR2 YSLEER. V lost 4 bases, J lost 7 bases, and 9 bases stayed unmatched.